This T cell receptor (beta chain) was sequenced in a study of vaccination effects on CD4 cells after COVID-19. Within the ViraFEST assay, antigen-specific CD4+ T cells underwent expansion with viral peptide pools prior to sequencing. Culture lasted about ten days before CD4+ T cell isolation. According to the study, vaccine recipients showed no prior SARS-CoV-2 infection and negative nucleocapsid antibodies. The CDR3 is 13 amino acids. The V and J ends lost 7 bases and 3 bases, in that order; junction bases with no gene match: 5. The germline V gene has CDR1 MNHEY and CDR2 SVGAGI. Measured with immunoSEQ multiplex PCR; TCRdb has only the in-frame clones, and not every one. Of around 66,000 clones detected, over 70% appear once; the ten largest clones hold about 3.7%. Points on this clone: The antigen is undetermined.

This clonotype was obtained from a human donor who received a COVID-19 vaccine. The J gene is TRBJ2-7, the V gene TRBV6-5, with 8 bases identical to TRBD1. This sample comprised CD4+ T cells from PBMCs cultured with HCoV-OC43 spike peptides, obtained before COVID-19 vaccination. Subset indicated: HCoV-OC43 spike overlapping peptide pool stimulation. This chain's CDR3 is CASTSDRDYEQYV. In DNA form, the CDR3 reads TGTGCCAGCACTTCGGACAGGGACTACGAGCAGTACGTC.